One sample yielded the 9 T cell receptor beta chains listed below, sequenced in a study of control samples from healthy donors and cancer patients. TCRdb keeps only in-frame clones here, not all; method: immunoSEQ multiplex PCR. The table includes some 70,000 clones, more than 80% detected once. The sequenced material came from blood. These TCRs come from a man aged 55 to 70 in good health.

The chain has TRBV4-3 and TRBJ2-1; D remains ambiguous. There are 17 residues in the CDR3. Germline V gene sequence: CDR1 LGHNA, CDR2 YSLEER. V lost 0 bases to trimming and J lost 4 bases, with 16 bases between them. The CDR3 DNA is TGCGCCAGCAGCCAAGATAAGTCCCCGGTGATATACAATGAGCAGTTCTTC. It specifies CASSQDKSPVIYNEQFF.

Only one count was recorded for this clone. The chain couples TRBV29-1 to TRBJ1-4; possible D gene TRBD1, 6 bases. The V gene lost 6 bases and the J gene lost 4 bases, with 9 bases spanning the gap. The CDR3 runs to 12 residues. The germline CDR1 and CDR2 sequences are SQVTM and ANQGSEA. The CDR3 spells CSVADSNEKLFF. The CDR3, as DNA: TGCAGCGTAGCGGACAGTAATGAAAAACTGTTTTTT.

This clone was detected once. The chain is built from TRBV7-6 and TRBJ2-5; either TRBD1 or TRBD2 may supply D (7 bases each). The germline V and J ends were trimmed by 6 bases and 5 bases, with 16 bases remaining between them. The CDR3 covers 14 residues. Germline V lookup: CDR1 SGHVS, CDR2 FNYEAQ. CDR3 sequence: CASSQRQGGETQYF. The CDR3 DNA reads TGTGCCAGCAGTCAGAGACAGGGAGGGGAGACCCAGTACTTC.

The rearrangement links TRBV28 to TRBJ1-5, with no clear D. The CDR3 totals 13 residues. Trimming pared 8 bases from V and 2 bases from J, leaving 10 bases between. Per the germline V gene, CDR1 is MDHEN and CDR2 is SYDVKM. The CDR3 loop is CASVERGNQPQHF. Written as DNA, the CDR3 is TGTGCCAGCGTTGAACGGGGCAATCAGCCCCAGCATTTT. The full variable domain, in which reference TRBV28 and TRBJ1-5 provide the parts outside the CDR3, is DVKVTQSSRYLVKRTGEKVFLECVQDMDHENMFWYRQDPGLGLRLIYFSYDVKMKEKGDIPEGYSVSREKKERFSLILESASTNQTSMYLCASVERGNQPQHFGDGTRLSIL.

The chain couples TRBV30 to TRBJ1-1; possible D gene TRBD1, 6 bases. The V and J ends lost 4 bases and 7 bases respectively, with 25 bases between them. There are 16 residues in the CDR3. Germline V lookup: CDR1 GTSNPN, CDR2 SVGIG (reference sequence). This CDR3 is CAWTALRGRIGDEAFF. CDR3 in DNA: TGTGCCTGGACAGCACTGAGGGGGAGGATAGGGGATGAAGCTTTCTTT.

There are a few counts of this clone. The chain employs TRBV7-2 and TRBJ2-3, with D possibly matching TRBD1 (5 bases). Trimming left V 5 bases short and J 3 bases short, with 9 bases between. CDR3 size: 13 residues. Germline V lookup: CDR1 SGHTA, CDR2 FQGNSA. The CDR3 nucleotides read TGTGCCAGCAGCAACCGACAGACAGATACGCAGTATTTT. This codes for CASSNRQTDTQYF. Variable domain in full (rest from reference TRBV7-2 and TRBJ2-3): GAGVSQSPSNKVTEKGKDVELRCDPISGHTALYWYRQSLGQGLEFLIYFQGNSAPDKSGLPSDRFSAERTGGSVSTLTIQRTQQEDSAVYLCASSNRQTDTQYFGPGTRLTVL.

This clone has a single count. The chain is built from TRBV7-9 and TRBJ1-2, with D unclear. This CDR3 comprises 12 residues. V lost 10 bases and J 1 base, leaving 10 bases between the germline ends. Germline V gene sequence: CDR1 SEHNR, CDR2 FQNEAQ (reference sequence). CDR3 DNA: TGTGCCACCCCGGACCTTAACTATGGCTACACCTTC. This sequence encodes CATPDLNYGYTF.

The V call is TRBV6-1, the J call TRBJ2-7; 10 bases map to TRBD2. With 2 bases clipped from V and 1 base from J, the junction kept 17 bases outside the gene matches. This CDR3 has 20 residues. The germline V gene has CDR1 MNHNS and CDR2 SASEGT. CDR3 in amino acids: CASSEIIGRGLAGVSYEQYF. The DNA for the CDR3 is TGTGCCAGCAGTGAAATCATTGGAAGGGGGCTAGCGGGGGTTTCCTACGAGCAGTACTTC.

This clone was seen once. The chain employs TRBV29-1 and TRBJ2-1; D possibly corresponds to TRBD1 (6 bases). The germline CDR1 and CDR2 sequences are SQVTM and ANQGSEA. The V end lost 7 bases, the J end lost 2 bases, and 18 bases lay between the germline ends. The CDR3 totals 15 residues. This CDR3 is CSAPAFDRTYNEQFF. The CDR3 DNA reads as TGCAGCGCCCCGGCTTTTGACAGGACCTACAATGAGCAGTTCTTC.